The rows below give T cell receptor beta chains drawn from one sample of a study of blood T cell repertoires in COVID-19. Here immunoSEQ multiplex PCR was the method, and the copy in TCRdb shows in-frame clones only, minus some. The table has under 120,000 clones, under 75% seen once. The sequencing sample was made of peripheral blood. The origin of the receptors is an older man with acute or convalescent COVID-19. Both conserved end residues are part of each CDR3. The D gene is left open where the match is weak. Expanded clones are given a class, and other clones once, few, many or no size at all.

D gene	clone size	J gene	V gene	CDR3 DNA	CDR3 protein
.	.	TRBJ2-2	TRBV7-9	TGTGCCAGCAGCATACAGGAGTCCTTCACCGGGGAGCTGTTTTTT	CASSIQESFTGELFF
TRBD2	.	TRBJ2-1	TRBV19	TGTGCCAGTAGTGAGCCGGGACTAGCGGGGCCTGAGCAGTTCTTC	CASSEPGLAGPEQFF
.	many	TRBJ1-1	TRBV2	TGTGCCAGCAGTGCCGATGGGGCACGTACTGAAGCTTTCTTT	CASSADGARTEAFF
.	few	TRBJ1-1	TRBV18	TGTGCCAGCTCCTGGACAGAGAACACTGAAGCTTTCTTT	CASSWTENTEAFF
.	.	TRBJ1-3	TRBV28	TGTGCCAGCAGTTTGTCGGGGGGCTCTGGAAACACCATATATTTT	CASSLSGGSGNTIYF
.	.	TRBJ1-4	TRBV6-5	TGTGCCAGCAGTTACTCGAGAACTAATGAAAAACTGTTTTTT	CASSYSRTNEKLFF
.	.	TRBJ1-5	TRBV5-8	TGTGCCAGCAGCTTCGGGGACATCCGGGCTCGGCCCCAGCATTTT	CASSFGDIRARPQHF
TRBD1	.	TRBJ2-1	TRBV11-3	TGTGCCAGCAGCTTAGACCAGGGGGCGGATAATGAGCAGTTCTTC	CASSLDQGADNEQFF
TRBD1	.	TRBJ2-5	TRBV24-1	TGTGCCACCAGTGAAACCGGTGCAGGGGGCGAGACCCAGTACTTC	CATSETGAGGETQYF
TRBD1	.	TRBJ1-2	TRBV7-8	TGTGCCAGCAGCTCCGACAGGGTCTCTCTCGGCTACACCTTC	CASSSDRVSLGYTF
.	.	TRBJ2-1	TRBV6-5	TGTGCCAGCAGTACCTACCCATACAATGAGCAGTTCTTC	CASSTYPYNEQFF
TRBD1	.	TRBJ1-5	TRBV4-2	TGTGCCAGCAGCCAGGCCCCGGACAGGGGTTTTTGGAGCAATCAGCCCCAGCATTTT	CASSQAPDRGFWSNQPQHF
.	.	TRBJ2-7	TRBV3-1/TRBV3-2	TGTGCCAGCAGCCAAGTTCCGGGGATCAACGAGCAGTACTTC	CASSQVPGINEQYF
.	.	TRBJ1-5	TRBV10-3	TGTGCCAGCGGGGCTCAGGGGCCAGCGGGACAGCCCCAGCATTTT	CASGAQGPAGQPQHF
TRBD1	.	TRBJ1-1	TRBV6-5	TGTGCCAGCCGACTGGGACAGGGGTCCACTGAAGCTTTCTTT	CASRLGQGSTEAFF
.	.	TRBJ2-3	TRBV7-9	TGTGCCAGCAGCTTATTTTCAGCAGATACGCAGTATTTT	CASSLFSADTQYF
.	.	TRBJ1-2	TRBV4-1	TGCGCCAGCAGCCAAGATCAGGTTACAGGGACTAACTATGGCTACACCTTC	CASSQDQVTGTNYGYTF
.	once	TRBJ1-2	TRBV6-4	TGTGCCAGCAGTGCCACCGGAGACTATGGCTACACCTTC	CASSATGDYGYTF
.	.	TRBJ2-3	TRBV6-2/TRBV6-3	TGTGCCAGCAGTTACGCGCGTCCTTCTATTACAGATACGCAGTATTTT	CASSYARPSITDTQYF
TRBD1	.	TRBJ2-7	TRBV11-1	TGTGCCAGCAGCTTGGCCGGGACAGGCCCCTCCTACGAGCAGTACTTC	CASSLAGTGPSYEQYF
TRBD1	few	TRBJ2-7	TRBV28	TGTGCCAGCAGCCCAACCGGGACAGGGGTCCACGAGCAGTACTTC	CASSPTGTGVHEQYF
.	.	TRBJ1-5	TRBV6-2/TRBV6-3	TGTGCCAGCAGTAAGGACAGCCGAAATCAGCCCCAGCATTTT	CASSKDSRNQPQHF
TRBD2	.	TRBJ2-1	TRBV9	TGTGCCAGCAGCGTAGCGGGAGGGAGTTATAGTGAGCAGTTCTTC	CASSVAGGSYSEQFF
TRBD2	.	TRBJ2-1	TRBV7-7	TGTGCCAGCAGCTTAGTTCCGCTAGCGGGAGGACGTGGTGAGCAGTTCTTC	CASSLVPLAGGRGEQFF
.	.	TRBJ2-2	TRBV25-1	TGTGCCAGCAGTTCGAGCCCCGGGGAGCTGTTTTTT	CASSSSPGELFF
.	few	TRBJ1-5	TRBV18	TGTGCCAGCTCACCAGACCCGGGGGGCAATCAGCCCCAGCATTTT	CASSPDPGGNQPQHF
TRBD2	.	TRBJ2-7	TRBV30	TGTGCCTGGAGTGTATCCAGCGGGAGATCCGAGCAGTACTTC	CAWSVSSGRSEQYF
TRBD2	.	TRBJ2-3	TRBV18	TGTGCCAGCTCCCCGGTGGCGGGAGCGATCGGGGATACGCAGTATTTT	CASSPVAGAIGDTQYF
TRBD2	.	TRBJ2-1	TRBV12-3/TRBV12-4	TGTGCCAGCAGTTCCGGACTAGCGAATGAGCAGTTCTTC	CASSSGLANEQFF
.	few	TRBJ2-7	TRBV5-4	TGTGCCAGCAGCGATGACAACTACGAGCAGTACTTC	CASSDDNYEQYF
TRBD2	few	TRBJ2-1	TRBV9	TGTGCCAGCGGCCCCGATAGCGGGGGAGGTTGGGGTGAGCAGTTCTTC	CASGPDSGGGWGEQFF
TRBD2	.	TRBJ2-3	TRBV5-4	TGTGCCAGCAGCCGTGGACTAGCGGGATCCACAGATACGCAGTATTTT	CASSRGLAGSTDTQYF
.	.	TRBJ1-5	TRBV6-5	TGTGCCAGCAGTCTGGTAGTCGATCAGCCCCAGCATTTT	CASSLVVDQPQHF
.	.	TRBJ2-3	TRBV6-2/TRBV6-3	TGTGCCAGCAGTTCAAACAGGGAACATACGCAGTATTTT	CASSSNREHTQYF
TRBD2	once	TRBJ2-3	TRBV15	TGTGCCACATCCGGGACTAGCGGATCAAATACGCAGTATTTT	CATSGTSGSNTQYF
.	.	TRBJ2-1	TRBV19	TGTGCCAGTAGCCCTTACCGACTGGTCTCCTACAATGAGCAGTTCTTC	CASSPYRLVSYNEQFF
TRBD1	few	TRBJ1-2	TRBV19	TGTGCCAGTAGGAGACAGGGACAGCGCTATGGCTACACCTTC	CASRRQGQRYGYTF
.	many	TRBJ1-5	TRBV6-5	TGTGCCAGCAAATCTGACATCATCAATCAGCCCCAGCATTTT	CASKSDIINQPQHF
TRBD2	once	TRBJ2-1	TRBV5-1	TGCGCCAGCAGCTCCTTAACTAGCGGGGAGAAGCAGTTCTTC	CASSSLTSGEKQFF
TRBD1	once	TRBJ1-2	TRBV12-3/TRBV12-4	TGTGCCAGCAGCTCGGACAGGCACGGGGGCTACACCTTC	CASSSDRHGGYTF
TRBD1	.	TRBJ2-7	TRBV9	TGTGCCAGCAGCGGAATAGGCACCACCGGGACAGGGAGAGCGGGAAGCTCCTACGAGCAGTACTTC	CASSGIGTTGTGRAGSSYEQYF
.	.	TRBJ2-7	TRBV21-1	TGTGCCAACCCGGACAGACCAACGTTCTACGAGCAGTACTTC	CANPDRPTFYEQYF
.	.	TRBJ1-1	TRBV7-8	TGTGCCAGCAGTCTTACAGAGAACACTGAAGCTTTCTTT	CASSLTENTEAFF
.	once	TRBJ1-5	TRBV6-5	TGTGCCAGCAGTTACTACCCGACAGCTAGCAATCAGCCCCAGCATTTT	CASSYYPTASNQPQHF